This T cell receptor (beta chain) comes out of a study of blood T cell repertoires in COVID-19. Looking at the study overall: The United States, Italy and Spain were the sources of the acute and convalescent COVID-19 samples. Sample material is recorded as cDNA or gDNA derived from T cells, B-cell-depleted T cells, or PBMCs.

Concerning this clone: One end of the junction is discordant with germline, which a read error may explain.

Original processing methods: Estimated nucleated cell counts came from reference gene primer amplification. Assay: immunoSEQ multiplex PCR; the TCRdb copy retains only in-frame clones and omits some. V and J calls and clone size come straight from that table; D and trimming were deduced from the DNA. The sample lists under 500,000 clones; about 89% were seen once. Germline CDR1 and CDR2: SGHNT and YYREEE (reference sequence). The CDR3 consists of 14 residues. The V gene is TRBV5-4, the J gene TRBJ2-4; 9 positions match TRBD2. The clonotype originates from a woman aged 25 to 39 with acute or convalescent COVID-19. Material for sequencing was peripheral blood. The DNA of the CDR3 is TGTGCCCGCAGCTTGGCGGGGGGGGCCGACATTCAGTACTTC. Translated: CARSLAGGADIQYF. The whole variable domain, filled in from reference TRBV5-4 and TRBJ2-4, reads ETGVTQSPTHLIKTRGQQVTLRCSSQSGHNTVSWYQQALGQGPQFIFQYYREEENGRGNFPPRFSGLQFPNYSSELNVNALELDDSALYLCARSLAGGADIQYFGAGTRLSVL.